This T cell receptor beta chain was identified during a study of breast tumors, draining lymph nodes, adjacent tissues. Broader study findings: Compared with basal-like, luminal-like tumors shared significantly more repertoire with nontumor tissue. Tumor TCR diversity was below lymph nodes but above nontumor tissue.

TCRdb re-analysed the multiplex PCR reads in MiXCR, keeping a single row per CDR3 protein. The sample has 80,000 to 130,000 distinct CDR3 sequences, around 20% seen once. This clonotype was seen repeatedly, ten times or more. The antigen is unknown. CDR1 MNHNY and CDR2 SVGAGI come from the germline V gene (reference sequence). The CDR3 is made up of 15 amino acids. Between the trimmed V and J ends, which lost 0 bases and 3 bases, there was a span of 12 bases. Breast cancer patients provided tissue from their axillary draining lymph nodes. The sequence came from a female donor with breast cancer. Some clones in this sample may be carry-over from other donors' samples. The V call is TRBV6-6, the J call TRBJ2-7, with D maybe TRBD2 (5 bases). Sequencing input: axillary lymph node tissue. CDR3 DNA: TGTGCCAGCAGTTACTCAGCGGTAGGAGGCTACGAGCAGTACTTC. This sequence encodes CASSYSAVGGYEQYF.